These 13 T cell receptor beta chains were all obtained from the same sample, sequenced in a study of blood T cell repertoires in COVID-19. TCRdb keeps only in-frame clones here, not all; method: immunoSEQ multiplex PCR. The profile shows about 220,000 clones, 75% to 85% of them singletons. What was sequenced was peripheral blood. The source of these receptors is a woman in her 70s with COVID-19, enrolled during active disease.

This chain uses TRBV29-1 with TRBJ2-3; 10 bases fit TRBD2. Germline V gene data show CDR1 as SQVTM and CDR2 as ANQGSEA. The CDR3 totals 12 residues. After removal of 8 bases from V and 5 bases from J, the junction contained 4 bases not matched to a gene. In DNA form, the CDR3 reads TGCAGCACCCGGACTAGCGGAGATACGCAGTATTTT. Amino acids: CSTRTSGDTQYF.

The V and J genes are TRBV7-3 and TRBJ1-2; D is undetermined. Trimming stripped 0 bases from V and 8 bases from J, with 16 bases between. CDR1 SGHTA and CDR2 FQGTGA come from the germline V gene. This CDR3 is built from 15 residues. CDR3 sequence (DNA): TGTGCCAGCAGCTTAACAGTGGGCCCGGGGTCGGGCTACACCTTC. This translates into CASSLTVGPGSGYTF.

V and J are TRBV4-2 and TRBJ2-5, with 12 bases matching TRBD1. The CDR3 loop spans 16 amino acids. Trimming took 4 bases from V and 7 from J; bases not matched to a gene: 10. Germline CDR1 is LGHNA and CDR2 is YNFKEQ. The CDR3 coding sequence is TGTGCCAGCAGCCGAGACGTTGGGACAGGGGGCGTGACCCAGTACTTC. This encodes CASSRDVGTGGVTQYF.

The chain has TRBV20-1 and TRBJ1-1, with a weak D call TRBD1 (5 bases). The CDR3 runs to 11 residues. Germline V gene data show CDR1 as DFQATT and CDR2 as SNEGSKA (reference sequence). V shed 4 bases and J shed 6 bases, with 9 bases lying between them. In nucleotides, the CDR3 is TGCAGTGCTACAGGGTGGGCTGAAGCTTTCTTT. This codes for CSATGWAEAFF.

V usage is TRBV5-4 and J usage is TRBJ2-5; D is perhaps TRBD2 (6 bases). CDR1 and CDR2 (germline): SGHNT, YYREEE (reference sequence). CDR3 size: 16 residues. Trimming took 4 bases from V and 5 from J, leaving 21 bases between them. The CDR3 nucleotides read TGTGCCAGCAGCGAGGGACCCGTGGGAGGTCAGGAGACCCAGTACTTC. Translation: CASSEGPVGGQETQYF.

The chain is built from TRBV5-1 and TRBJ2-3, with 8 bases identical to TRBD2. The CDR3 sequence is 18 residues long. The V gene end was trimmed by 0 bases and the J gene end by 1 base; junction bases not matched to a gene: 10. Germline lookup yields CDR1 SGHRS and CDR2 YFSETQ. The CDR3 here is CASSLGVAGGGGTDTQYF. DNA of the CDR3: TGCGCCAGCAGCTTGGGAGTTGCGGGAGGTGGGGGCACAGATACGCAGTATTTT.

The chain couples TRBV5-6 to TRBJ1-1; TRBD1 might be the D (5 bases). There are 15 residues in the CDR3. V shed 1 base and J shed 6 bases, with 16 bases lying between them. Germline CDR1 reads SGHDT; CDR2 reads YYEEEE. CDR3 loop: CASSLPGGAGPEAFF. The CDR3 region has the DNA TGTGCCAGCAGCTTGCCAGGTGGGGCCGGGCCTGAAGCTTTCTTT.

In its sample, this clone was seen once. The chain carries TRBV4-2 and TRBJ2-1; TRBD1 matches at 9 bases. The V and J ends lost 0 bases and 6 bases, in that order; junction bases with no gene match: 9. The CDR3 has 17 residues. CDR1 is LGHNA and CDR2 is YNFKEQ in the germline V gene. CDR3 nucleotides: TGTGCCAGCAGCCAAGATCATTATGGACAGGGGATCAATGAGCAGTTCTTC. Protein product: CASSQDHYGQGINEQFF.

For the CDR3, the DNA is TGTGCCAGCAGCTTGGTCCAGGGGGGCTACAATGAGCAGTTCTTC. Amino acids: CASSLVQGGYNEQFF. The chain combines TRBV5-6 with TRBJ2-1; D is perhaps TRBD1 (7 bases). Trimming removed 0 bases from V and 3 bases from J, with 10 bases in between. The CDR3 loop spans 15 amino acids. The germline V gene encodes CDR1 SGHDT and CDR2 YYEEEE.

The chain couples TRBV6-4 to TRBJ1-2, with 11 bases matching TRBD1. Germline loops: CDR1 MRHNA, CDR2 SNTAGT. The CDR3 contains 14 residues. The junction had 3 bases not matched to a gene; V was cut back by 5 bases and J by 4 bases. The CDR3 reads CASSSGTGGYGYTF. In DNA form, the CDR3 reads TGTGCCAGCAGTTCCGGGACAGGGGGCTATGGCTACACCTTC.

The chain is built from TRBV6-6 and TRBJ1-1; D is unclear. This CDR3 has 13 amino acids. Trimming stripped 2 bases from V and 1 base from J, with 5 bases between. Per germline, CDR1 MNHNY and CDR2 SVGAGI (reference sequence). CDR3 in amino acids: CASSYAENTEAFF. Here the CDR3 DNA reads TGTGCCAGCAGTTACGCGGAGAACACTGAAGCTTTCTTT.

CDR3 in DNA: TGTGCCAGCAGCGTAGGACCAGGGGGTGGGTATGGCTACACCTTC. It specifies CASSVGPGGGYGYTF. The rearrangement uses TRBV9 and TRBJ1-2; 7 bases line up with TRBD1. CDR1 and CDR2 from the germline V gene are SGDLS and YYNGEE. V lost 0 bases, J lost 5 bases, and 7 bases stayed unmatched. The CDR3 has 15 amino acids.

J is TRBJ2-5 and V is TRBV7-3, with 9 bases fitting TRBD2. Germline loops: CDR1 SGHTA, CDR2 FQGTGA. The V segment lost 5 bases and the J segment 2 bases; nucleotides outside the gene matches: 9. CDR3 size: 16 residues. This CDR3 reads CASSAGGAAPQETQYF. The CDR3 DNA reads as TGTGCCAGCAGCGCGGGAGGGGCGGCACCTCAAGAGACCCAGTACTTC.